The entry below gives a single T cell receptor beta chain sequence along with its context. This sample includes further DNA sequences coding for the same CDR3. The sample originates from a study of shared clonotypes between healthy human individuals. The CDR3 runs 15 residues. The V end lost 1 base, the J end lost 1 base, and 8 bases lay between the germline ends. Germline CDR1 reads SGHTA; CDR2 reads FQGNSA. Only in-frame clones appear in the TCRdb table, and some are missing; sequencing was by immunoSEQ multiplex PCR. The sample consists of over a million clones, roughly 75% of them appearing once. The material sequenced was memory CD4+ T cells sorted from blood. The subset here: CD45RA-negative fraction. The receptor comes from a man in his late teens or twenties in good health. The rearrangement links TRBV7-2 to TRBJ2-1, with D possibly matching TRBD2 (5 bases). The CDR3 sequence is CASSLERGSYNEQFF. In DNA, the CDR3 is TGTGCCAGCAGCTTAGAGCGAGGGTCCTACAATGAGCAGTTCTTC.